These T cell receptor beta chains were read from a single sample in a study of radiation and T cells in renal cell carcinoma. Measured with immunoSEQ multiplex PCR; TCRdb has only the in-frame clones, and not every one. The sample lists 15,000 to 17,000 clones, roughly 54% occurring once. Sample: tumor tissue, taken from a patient whose treatment was nephrectomy without radiotherapy. These receptors all stem from a man aged 50-59 years with renal cell carcinoma. Each CDR3 is given with its conserved first and last residue. A D gene is named only where the DNA matches it firmly. Part of the rows lack a size; the others show once, few, many or a class for expanded clones.

-	TRBV6-5	TRBJ2-7	-	CASSVAGTEYEQYF	TGTGCCAGCAGTGTAGCAGGAACAGAGTACGAGCAGTACTTC
few	TRBV5-1	TRBJ2-7	-	CASRRDIRAYEQYF	TGCGCCAGCAGACGGGACATTAGAGCGTACGAGCAGTACTTC
-	TRBV7-3	TRBJ2-1	TRBD2	CASRRPGTSGRRSYNEQFF	TGTGCCAGCAGACGACCAGGGACTAGCGGGAGGCGCTCCTACAATGAGCAGTTCTTC
-	TRBV29-1	TRBJ2-7	-	CSAAPDYSYEQYF	TGCAGTGCCGCGCCGGACTACTCCTACGAGCAGTACTTC
few	TRBV4-3	TRBJ2-1	-	CASSLRTDHNEQFF	TGCGCCAGCAGCCTCCGGACCGACCACAATGAGCAGTTCTTC
-	TRBV6-4	TRBJ2-1	-	CASSEVHNEQFF	TGTGCCAGCAGTGAGGTCCACAATGAGCAGTTCTTC
-	TRBV6-5	TRBJ1-6	-	CASSYSAGFYNSPLHF	TGTGCCAGCAGTTACTCGGCAGGCTTCTATAATTCACCCCTCCACTTT
-	TRBV7-8	TRBJ2-3	TRBD1	CASSREVTGRDTQYF	TGTGCCAGCAGCAGAGAAGTGACAGGGAGAGATACGCAGTATTTT
few	TRBV2	TRBJ2-5	TRBD1	CASTDRAQETQYF	TGTGCCAGCACCGACAGGGCCCAAGAGACCCAGTACTTC
once	TRBV30	TRBJ2-3	TRBD1	CAWSVEGAGTDTQYF	TGTGCCTGGAGTGTTGAGGGGGCGGGCACAGATACGCAGTATTTT
few	TRBV5-5	TRBJ2-7	TRBD2	CASSLGPSGGSSSYEQYF	TGTGCCAGCAGCTTGGGTCCTAGCGGGGGGTCATCCTCCTACGAGCAGTACTTC
-	TRBV27	TRBJ1-6	TRBD1	CASSPRTGNSPLHF	TGTGCCAGCAGTCCAAGGACAGGGAATTCACCCCTCCACTTT
medium-sized	TRBV30	TRBJ2-7	-	CAWSVDSGSYEQYF	TGTGCCTGGAGTGTTGATAGCGGATCCTACGAGCAGTACTTC
-	TRBV6-6	TRBJ2-1	TRBD2	CASSYSGGGSNEQFF	TGTGCCAGCAGTTACAGCGGGGGAGGGAGTAATGAGCAGTTCTTC
-	TRBV6-1	TRBJ2-7	TRBD2	CASMDSGSWSYEQYF	TGTGCCAGCATGGATAGCGGGAGTTGGTCCTACGAGCAGTACTTC
-	TRBV7-3	TRBJ2-1	-	CASSPNDSGRWTDPSYNEQFF	TGTGCCAGCAGCCCCAATGATTCAGGGAGGTGGACGGACCCCTCCTACAATGAGCAGTTCTTC
-	TRBV2	TRBJ2-2	-	CASGFGQGTGELFF	TGTGCCAGCGGCTTCGGGCAGGGTACCGGGGAGCTGTTTTTT
-	TRBV28	TRBJ2-5	-	CASSLVEKEVTQYF	TGTGCCAGCAGTTTAGTGGAGAAGGAGGTGACCCAGTACTTC
-	TRBV9	TRBJ2-5	-	CASSGGAGAQETQYF	TGTGCCAGCAGCGGCGGGGCGGGGGCCCAAGAGACCCAGTACTTC
few	TRBV29-1	TRBJ1-4	TRBD1	CSVLTGGWEKLFF	TGCAGCGTCCTCACAGGGGGCTGGGAAAAACTGTTTTTT
-	TRBV25-1	TRBJ2-5	TRBD2	CASSLTSGTQETQYF	TGTGCCAGCAGTCTTACTAGCGGGACCCAAGAGACCCAGTACTTC
-	TRBV29-1	TRBJ1-2	-	CSVVVTASYGYTF	TGCAGCGTTGTCGTGACAGCAAGCTATGGCTACACCTTC
-	TRBV9	TRBJ2-7	-	CASSVVGLGGEQYF	TGTGCCAGCAGCGTAGTGGGGTTGGGCGGCGAGCAGTACTTC
-	TRBV27	TRBJ2-7	-	CASSLSVLDEQYF	TGTGCCAGCAGTCTCTCTGTATTGGACGAGCAGTACTTC
-	TRBV7-2	TRBJ2-5	TRBD2	CASSLALAGLSGTQYF	TGTGCCAGCAGCTTAGCCCTAGCGGGGCTTTCGGGGACCCAGTACTTC
once	TRBV28	TRBJ2-3	-	CASSLLEDTQYF	TGTGCCAGCAGTTTACTAGAAGATACGCAGTATTTT
few	TRBV5-4	TRBJ2-2	TRBD1	CASSSLDRATGELFF	TGTGCCAGCAGCTCCCTAGACAGGGCCACCGGGGAGCTGTTTTTT
-	TRBV7-8	TRBJ2-1	TRBD2	CASSLGGGGADEQFF	TGTGCCAGCAGCTTAGGGGGCGGGGGGGCCGATGAGCAGTTCTTC
-	TRBV14	TRBJ2-5	-	CASSQDGWGETQYF	TGTGCCAGCAGCCAAGATGGGTGGGGAGAGACCCAGTACTTC
-	TRBV5-6	TRBJ2-7	TRBD1	CASSLWTGNHEQYF	TGTGCCAGCTCCCTTTGGACAGGGAACCACGAGCAGTACTTC
-	TRBV15	TRBJ2-7	-	CATSRDKWTYEQYF	TGTGCCACCAGCAGAGATAAATGGACCTACGAGCAGTACTTC
-	TRBV10-1	TRBJ2-7	-	CASRGTKKNYEQYF	TGCGCCAGCAGGGGGACAAAAAAGAACTACGAGCAGTACTTC
few	TRBV10-3	TRBJ2-5	-	CAISEQGGLGTQYF	TGTGCCATCAGTGAGCAGGGCGGCCTAGGAACCCAGTACTTC
-	TRBV4-2	TRBJ2-2	TRBD2	CASSRTSGRQVSGELFF	TGTGCCAGCAGCCGGACTAGCGGCCGACAGGTCTCCGGGGAGCTGTTTTTT
-	TRBV30	TRBJ2-5	TRBD2	CAWSHSKRLAGETQYF	TGTGCCTGGAGTCACTCAAAGCGGCTAGCGGGAGAGACCCAGTACTTC
-	TRBV7-9	TRBJ1-2	-	CASSHTGPGYGYTF	TGTGCCAGCAGCCACACAGGGCCGGGCTATGGCTACACCTTC
-	TRBV7-6	TRBJ2-3	-	CASSLVGGRTDTQYF	TGTGCCAGCAGCTTAGTGGGGGGCCGCACGGATACGCAGTATTTT
-	TRBV14	TRBJ2-1	TRBD2	CASSHLTSGFEQFF	TGTGCCAGCAGCCATTTGACTAGCGGGTTTGAGCAGTTCTTC
medium-sized	TRBV16	TRBJ2-3	-	CASSPFGTATSTDTQYF	TGTGCCAGCAGCCCCTTCGGGACGGCCACTAGCACAGATACGCAGTATTTT
-	TRBV19	TRBJ1-6	-	CASTPTVPNSPLHF	TGTGCCAGTACCCCGACCGTGCCTAATTCACCCCTCCACTTT
medium-sized	TRBV15	TRBJ2-3	-	CATSRDNPGHTDTQYF	TGTGCCACCAGCAGAGATAACCCGGGCCACACAGATACGCAGTATTTT
-	TRBV5-1	TRBJ2-7	TRBD2	CASSRSSGGAEEQYF	TGCGCCAGCAGCCGCTCTAGCGGGGGGGCGGAAGAGCAGTACTTC
-	TRBV5-1	TRBJ1-1	-	CASSLAVRDGVNTEAFF	TGCGCCAGCAGCTTGGCCGTGAGGGACGGGGTGAACACTGAAGCTTTCTTT
-	TRBV10-3	TRBJ2-1	-	CAISFTLTKNEQFF	TGTGCCATCAGTTTCACCCTCACTAAAAATGAGCAGTTCTTC